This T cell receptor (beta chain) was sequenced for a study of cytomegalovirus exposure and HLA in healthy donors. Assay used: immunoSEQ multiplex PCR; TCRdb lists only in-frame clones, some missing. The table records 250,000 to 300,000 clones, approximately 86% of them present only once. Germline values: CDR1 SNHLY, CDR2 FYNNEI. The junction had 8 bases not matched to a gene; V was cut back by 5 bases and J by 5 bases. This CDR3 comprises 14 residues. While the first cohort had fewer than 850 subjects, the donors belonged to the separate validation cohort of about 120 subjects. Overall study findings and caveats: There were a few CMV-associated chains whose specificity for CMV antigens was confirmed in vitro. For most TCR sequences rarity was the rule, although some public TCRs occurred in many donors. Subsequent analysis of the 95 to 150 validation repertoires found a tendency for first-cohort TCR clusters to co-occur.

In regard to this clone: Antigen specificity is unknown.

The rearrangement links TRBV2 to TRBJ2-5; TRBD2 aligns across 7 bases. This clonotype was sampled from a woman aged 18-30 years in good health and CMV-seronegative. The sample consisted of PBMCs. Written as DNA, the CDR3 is TGTGCCAGCAGTCCGGGTCTCGGGGGGGAGACCCAGTACTTC. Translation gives CASSPGLGGETQYF. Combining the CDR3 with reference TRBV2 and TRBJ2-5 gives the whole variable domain EPEVTQTPSHQVTQMGQEVILRCVPISNHLYFYWYRQILGQKVEFLVSFYNNEISEKSEIFDDQFSVERPDGSNFTLKIRSTKLEDSAMYFCASSPGLGGETQYFGPGTRLLVL.